This entry features one T cell receptor beta chain sequence. The antigen is not known. Naive CD4+ cells were CD45RA-selected; the remaining cells were memory. Produced via immunoSEQ multiplex PCR; TCRdb's table is partial and in-frame only. Of 190,000 or so clones listed, about 66% are singletons. The CDR3 contains 14 residues. The germline CDR1 and CDR2 sequences are SGDLS and YYNGEE. V dropped 0 bases and J dropped 3 bases, with 10 bases sitting between them. These data come from a study of shared clonotypes between healthy human individuals. Study-wide context: A couple of women and a few men aged 18 to 49 made up the donors.

Study results and limitations: A handful of donors had around 5% of their naive CD4 clonotypes in common. The diversity represented, both genetic and in exposure history, was limited by few donors.

This sequence joins TRBV9 and TRBJ2-7; D is ambiguous. Sample: memory CD4+ T cells sorted from blood. The sample's subset: CD45RA-negative fraction. This clonotype was obtained from a man aged 25 to 40 in good health. CDR3 coding DNA: TGTGCCAGCAGCGTAGCTGACGACAACTACGAGCAGTACTTC. Protein: CASSVADDNYEQYF.